The 23 T cell receptor beta chains given below trace back to one sample, sequenced in a study of T cells in Graves' hyperthyroidism and ophthalmopathy (dated by TCRdb to about 2019). Library creation used multiplex PCR. The sample was run on an Illumina HiSeq 2000. Amplification of TCR beta CDR3 regions was carried out from RNA transcripts. The first round of RT-PCR for the TCR CDR3 was performed with the HTBI primer set and the Qiagen OneStep RT-PCR kit. The public reads were quality trimmed at Q25 with fastp and then assembled into clones with MiXCR by TCRdb, keeping productive beta chains. Rows are unified per CDR3 protein, each entry keeping the most common DNA and genes. Within this sample are over 400,000 distinct CDR3 sequences, with about 20% of them counted one time only. Jointly, the top ten make up approximately 49% of the sample. The specimen sequenced was blood. The origin of the receptors is a woman in her seventies with Graves' ophthalmopathy.

This clonotype was recorded a few times. This chain joins TRBV7-9 and TRBJ2-1, with no clear D. The CDR3 contains 12 residues. CDR1 and CDR2 (germline): SEHNR, FQNEAQ (reference sequence). V shed 7 bases and J shed 7 bases, with 11 bases lying between them. The CDR3 coding sequence is TGTGCCAGCACCTCGGGTCGAAATGAGCAGTTCTTC. This sequence encodes CASTSGRNEQFF. Together with reference TRBV7-9 and TRBJ2-1, the CDR3 gives the full variable domain: DTGVSQNPRHKITKRGQNVTFRCDPISEHNRLYWYRQTLGQGPEFLTYFQNEAQLEKSRLLSDRFSAERPKGSFSTLEIQRTEQGDSAMYLCASTSGRNEQFFGPGTRLTVL.

This rearrangement joins TRBV5-1 to TRBJ2-7; 8 bases are a match to TRBD2. In germline, CDR1 is SGHRS, CDR2 YFSETQ. Unmatched junction bases numbered 18, after V lost 4 bases and J lost 6 bases. CDR3 length: 17 residues. For the CDR3, the DNA is TGCGCCAGCAGCCCGACTAGCGTCAACCTCCGTGGAGGCGAGCAGTACTTC. It codes for CASSPTSVNLRGGEQYF.

The chain has TRBV4-2 and TRBJ2-1, with 7 positions matching TRBD2. CDR3 length: 14 residues. With V trimmed by 0 bases and J by 13 bases, 9 bases remained unmatched. Germline CDR1 is LGHNA and CDR2 is YNFKEQ. CDR3 sequence: CASSQEVSRESQFF. The CDR3 DNA is TGTGCCAGCAGCCAAGAAGTGTCGCGGGAGTCTCAGTTCTTC.

Regarding this clonotype: Mismatch with germline at one junction end may stem from a read error. CDR3 coding DNA: TGTGCCAGCGGCGTAGAGCTAGACAATGAGCAGTTCTTC. Residues: CASGVELDNEQFF. The rearrangement links TRBV9 to TRBJ2-1; D not resolved. This CDR3 is built from 13 residues. In germline, CDR1 is SGDLS, CDR2 YYNGEE. Variable domain in full (rest from reference TRBV9 and TRBJ2-1): DSGVTQTPKHLITATGQRVTLRCSPRSGDLSVYWYQQSLDQGLQFLIQYYNGEERAKGNILERFSAQQFPDLHSELNLSSLELGDSALYFCASGVELDNEQFFGPGTRLTVL.

The chain joins TRBV20-1 to TRBJ1-2, with D perhaps TRBD1 (5 bases). The CDR3 length is 13 residues. The V and J ends lost 1 base and 3 bases respectively, with 9 bases between them. From germline, CDR1 is DFQATT and CDR2 SNEGSKA (reference sequence). In DNA form, the CDR3 reads TGCAGTGCTAGAGCGACAGTAGACTATGGCTACACCTTC. Translating it yields CSARATVDYGYTF.

As regards this clonotype: This may arise from a read error, as a much more abundant clone is one base away. The chain has TRBV12-3 or TRBV12-4 and TRBJ2-1; no reliable D call. This CDR3 comprises 15 residues. The CDR3 DNA reads as TGTGCCGGCAGTTTAACCGGGCGAGGCTACAATGAGCAGTTCTTC. This sequence encodes CAGSLTGRGYNEQFF.

This clonotype was observed many times. This chain links TRBV2 with TRBJ2-3; D not resolved. Trimming stripped 5 bases from V and 4 bases from J, with 10 bases between. Germline loops: CDR1 SNHLY, CDR2 FYNNEI. This CDR3 has 13 residues. The CDR3 loop reads CASSKEKPDTQYF. The CDR3 DNA sequence: TGTGCCAGCAGTAAGGAAAAGCCAGATACGCAGTATTTT.

This clonotype was picked up a small number of times. The chain links TRBV5-1 to TRBJ2-2, with D possibly matching TRBD1 (6 bases). Looked up from germline, CDR1 is SGHRS and CDR2 is YFSETQ. Trimming took off 3 bases at V and 6 bases at J, with 18 bases between the two ends. This CDR3 region has 16 residues. DNA for the CDR3: TGCGCCAGCAGCTCGGCTCAGGGGAGTAGGGCCGGGGAGCTGTTTTTT. This sequence encodes CASSSAQGSRAGELFF.

The sample holds many counts of this clonotype. The chain joins TRBV7-8 to TRBJ2-1, with D maybe TRBD1 (5 bases). This CDR3 has 13 residues. CDR1 and CDR2 (germline): SGHVS, FQNEAQ. The V end lost 6 bases, the J end lost 3 bases, and 9 bases lay between the germline ends. CDR3 protein: CASSYDSYNEQFF. CDR3 coding DNA: TGTGCCAGCAGTTATGACAGCTACAATGAGCAGTTCTTC.

This clonotype showed up just a few times. The chain links TRBV19 to TRBJ2-3; D gene uncertain. V lost 6 bases to trimming and J lost 0 bases, with 7 bases between them. This CDR3 contains 13 residues. CDR1 and CDR2 from the germline V gene are LNHDA and SQIVND (reference sequence). The CDR3 spells CASSKESTDTQYF. The DNA for the CDR3 is TGTGCCAGTAGCAAAGAAAGCACAGATACGCAGTATTTT. Full variable domain (remainder filled in from reference TRBV19 and TRBJ2-3): DGGITQSPKYLFRKEGQNVTLSCEQNLNHDAMYWYRQDPGQGLRLIYYSQIVNDFQKGDIAEGYSVSREKKESFPLTVTSAQKNPTAFYLCASSKESTDTQYFGPGTRLTVL.

The gene calls are TRBV4-1 and TRBJ1-2; D call uncertain. Germline CDR1 and CDR2: MGHRA and YSYEKL. This CDR3 is built from 14 residues. Trimming pared 0 bases from V and 4 bases from J, leaving 9 bases between. This CDR3 reads CASSQDVRSYGYTF. For the CDR3, the DNA is TGCGCCAGCAGCCAAGATGTCCGGAGCTATGGCTACACCTTC.

The V gene is TRBV6-2 or TRBV6-3, the J gene TRBJ1-6; no definite D call. The CDR3 loop spans 19 amino acids. Germline CDR1 reads MNHEY; CDR2 reads SVGEGT. Trimming shortened V by 0 bases and J by 0 bases, and 15 bases separated the two germline ends. CDR3 sequence (DNA): TGTGCCAGCAGTTACTCGAATGGAGGGCGTAGCTCCTATAATTCACCCCTCCACTTT. Its translation: CASSYSNGGRSSYNSPLHF.

The chain recombines TRBV19 with TRBJ2-2, with TRBD2 matching over 9 bases. CDR3 length: 20 residues. Trimming cost V 1 base and J 4 bases; bases outside gene matches: 16. From germline, CDR1 is LNHDA and CDR2 SQIVND (reference sequence). CDR3: CASSIATSRLSGRSTGELFF. The CDR3, as DNA: TGTGCCAGTAGTATAGCCACCAGCCGACTGAGCGGGAGGTCCACCGGGGAGCTGTTTTTT.

This clonotype has a count of ten or more. The chain couples TRBV2 to TRBJ2-3; 13 bases line up with TRBD2. The CDR3 is 18 amino acids. From germline, CDR1 is SNHLY and CDR2 FYNNEI. V was clipped by 4 bases and J by 3 bases; unmatched bases: 10. This CDR3 is CASSVSGTSGILTDTQYF. The CDR3 coding sequence is TGTGCCAGCAGTGTTTCCGGGACTAGCGGGATTTTGACAGATACGCAGTATTTT.

A remark on this clonotype: Just one base apart from a much larger clone, this may be a read error. The V gene is TRBV6-1, the J gene TRBJ2-7; D not certain. Trimming left V 3 bases short and J 3 bases short, with 12 bases between. Germline CDR1 is MNHNS and CDR2 is SASEGT. The CDR3 is made up of 14 amino acids. CDR3 loop: CASSEGRTFYEQYF. CDR3 DNA: TGTGCCAGCAGTGAGGGCAGGACCTTCTACGAGCAGTACTTC.

The chain is built from TRBV4-1 and TRBJ2-1; 9 bases fit TRBD2. V lost 2 bases and J lost 6; bases outside the gene matches: 23. The CDR3 spans 21 residues. The germline CDR1 and CDR2 sequences are MGHRA and YSYEKL. Here the CDR3 reads CASSQHNLAGILSSTRNEQFF. In DNA form, the CDR3 reads TGCGCCAGCAGCCAACACAACCTAGCGGGAATTCTCTCATCGACTCGCAATGAGCAGTTCTTC.

The gene calls are TRBV15 and TRBJ2-7, with TRBD1 matching over 8 bases. This CDR3 is 15 amino acids long. The germline V gene has CDR1 LNHNV and CDR2 YYDKDF (reference sequence). V shed 0 bases and J 3 bases; nucleotides not matched to a gene: 4. In DNA form, the CDR3 reads TGTGCCACCAGCAGAGATAGGACAGGGAACTACGAGCAGTACTTC. This codes for CATSRDRTGNYEQYF.

This clonotype was counted a few times. V is TRBV19 and J is TRBJ1-2; D perhaps matches TRBD1 (6 bases). The V and J ends lost 1 base and 0 bases respectively, with 9 bases between them. CDR3 length: 15 residues. Germline CDR1 reads LNHDA; CDR2 reads SQIVND (reference sequence). The CDR3 coding sequence is TGTGCCAGTAGTATAGCGACAGGATCTAACTATGGCTACACCTTC. Its protein is CASSIATGSNYGYTF.

The chain employs TRBV19 and TRBJ2-2, with D unresolved. The V and J ends lost 3 bases and 5 bases respectively, with 7 bases between them. The germline CDR1 and CDR2 sequences are LNHDA and SQIVND (reference sequence). The CDR3 totals 13 residues. The CDR3 DNA follows: TGTGCCAGTAGTATTGAGTCAACCGGGGAGCTGTTTTTT. This gives the protein CASSIESTGELFF.

This clonotype turned up a few times. V gene TRBV20-1 combines with J gene TRBJ2-3, with 7 nucleotides matching TRBD1. The CDR3 sequence is 12 residues long. Germline assignment: CDR1 DFQATT and CDR2 SNEGSKA (reference sequence). Trimming at V came to 5 bases and at J to 8 bases, leaving 7 bases not matched to a gene. DNA for the CDR3: TGCAGTGCTTTAGGGGGCAAGCCTACGCAGTATTTT. Translated, it gives CSALGGKPTQYF.

At least ten counts were recorded for this clonotype. The chain is built from TRBV11-2 and TRBJ2-1, with 10 bases fitting TRBD1. This CDR3 spans 16 amino acids. V lost 2 bases and J lost 5; bases outside the gene matches: 6. Germline V gene data show CDR1 as SGHAT and CDR2 as FQNNGV. This chain's CDR3 is CASSLPRDRGNNEQFF. DNA of the CDR3: TGTGCCAGCAGCTTACCCCGGGACAGGGGAAACAATGAGCAGTTCTTC.

V usage is TRBV25-1 and J usage is TRBJ1-4, with D hard to call. Germline CDR1 MGHDK, CDR2 SYGVNS. Trimming stripped 4 bases from V and 10 bases from J, with 7 bases between. CDR3 length: 11 amino acids. DNA for the CDR3: TGTGCCAGCAGTGTCCGGGGAAAACTGTTTTTT. It codes for CASSVRGKLFF. Full variable domain (rest looked up from reference TRBV25-1 and TRBJ1-4): EADIYQTPRYLVIGTGKKITLECSQTMGHDKMYWYQQDPGMELHLIHYSYGVNSTEKGDLSSESTVSRIRTEHFPLTLESARPSHTSQYLCASSVRGKLFFGSGTQLSVL.

The chain has TRBV7-2 and TRBJ2-5; D possibly uses TRBD1 or TRBD2 (5 bases each). The CDR3 length is 14 residues. CDR1 and CDR2 (germline): SGHTA, FQGNSA. V lost 4 bases to trimming and J lost 0 bases, with 9 bases between them. In DNA, the CDR3 is TGTGCCAGCAGCTCGGGACCCAACCAAGAGACCCAGTACTTC. Translated, it gives CASSSGPNQETQYF.